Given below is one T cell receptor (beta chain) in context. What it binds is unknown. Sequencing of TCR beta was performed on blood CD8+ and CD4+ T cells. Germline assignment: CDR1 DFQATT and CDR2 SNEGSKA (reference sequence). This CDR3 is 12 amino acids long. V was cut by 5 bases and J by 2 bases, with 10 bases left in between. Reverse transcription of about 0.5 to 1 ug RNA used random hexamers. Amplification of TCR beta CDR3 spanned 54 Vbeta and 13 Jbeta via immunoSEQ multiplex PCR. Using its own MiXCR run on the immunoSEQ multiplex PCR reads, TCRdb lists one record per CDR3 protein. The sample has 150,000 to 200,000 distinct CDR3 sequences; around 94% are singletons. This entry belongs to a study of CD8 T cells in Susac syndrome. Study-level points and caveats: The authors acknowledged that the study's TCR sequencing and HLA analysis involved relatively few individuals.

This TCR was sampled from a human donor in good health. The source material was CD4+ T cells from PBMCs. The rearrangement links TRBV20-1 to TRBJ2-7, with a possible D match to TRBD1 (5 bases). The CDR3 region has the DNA TGCAGTGCTCAGGGTTCCACCTACGAGCAGTACTTC. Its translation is CSAQGSTYEQYF.